This record concerns one TCR beta chain sequence. No antigen is known for it. The data stem from a study of identical twins. Whole-study findings and limits: Modelling underestimated the level of out-of-frame TCR alpha sharing observed in monozygotic twins.

Each CDR3 protein is one row after TCRdb ran MiXCR on the 5' RACE reads. Of under 1 million distinct CDR3 sequences listed, 12% are singletons. The CDR3 extends over 14 amino acids. V was pared by 3 bases and J by 6 bases, with 15 bases between. The germline CDR1 and CDR2 sequences are DFQATT and SNEGSKA (reference sequence). These data were also reused for a study on yellow fever vaccine responses in identical twins.

Sequences were obtained from PBMCs. This sequence originates from a young woman in good health. The rearrangement uses TRBV20-1 and TRBJ2-1; maybe TRBD1 (5 bases). DNA of the CDR3: TGCAGTGCTAGCCCCTCCCGACAGACCAATGAGCAGTTCTTC. Translation gives CSASPSRQTNEQFF.